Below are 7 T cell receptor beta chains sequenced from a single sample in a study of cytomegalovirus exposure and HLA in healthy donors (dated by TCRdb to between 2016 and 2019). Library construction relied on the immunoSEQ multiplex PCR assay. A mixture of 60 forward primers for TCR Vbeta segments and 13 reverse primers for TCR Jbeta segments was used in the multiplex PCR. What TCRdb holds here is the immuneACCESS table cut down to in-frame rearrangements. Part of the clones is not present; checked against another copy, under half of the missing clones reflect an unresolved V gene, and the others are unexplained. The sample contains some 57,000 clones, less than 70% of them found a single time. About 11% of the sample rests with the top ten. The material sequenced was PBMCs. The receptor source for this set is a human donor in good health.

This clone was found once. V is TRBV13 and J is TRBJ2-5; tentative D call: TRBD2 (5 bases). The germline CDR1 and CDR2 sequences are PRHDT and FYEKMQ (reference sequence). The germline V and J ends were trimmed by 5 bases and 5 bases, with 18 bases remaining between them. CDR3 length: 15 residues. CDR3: CASSRQLDLGETQYF. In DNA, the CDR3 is TGTGCCAGCAGCCGCCAACTAGACCTCGGGGAGACCCAGTACTTC. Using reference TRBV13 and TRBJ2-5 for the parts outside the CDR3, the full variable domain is AAGVIQSPRHLIKEKRETATLKCYPIPRHDTVYWYQQGPGQDPQFLISFYEKMQSDKGSIPDRFSAQQFSDYHSELNMSSLELGDSALYFCASSRQLDLGETQYFGPGTRLLVL.

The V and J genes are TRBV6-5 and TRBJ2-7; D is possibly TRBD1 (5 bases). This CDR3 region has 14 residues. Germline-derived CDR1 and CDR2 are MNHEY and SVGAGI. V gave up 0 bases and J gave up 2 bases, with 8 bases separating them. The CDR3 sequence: CASSYSIQAYEQYF. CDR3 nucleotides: TGTGCCAGCAGTTACTCGATACAGGCCTACGAGCAGTACTTC.

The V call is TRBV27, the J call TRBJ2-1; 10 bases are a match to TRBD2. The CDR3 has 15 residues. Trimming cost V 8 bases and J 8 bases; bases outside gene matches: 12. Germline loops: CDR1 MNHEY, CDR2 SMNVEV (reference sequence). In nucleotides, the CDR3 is TGTGCCAGCGGCTTAGCGGGGGGCTTCGGCGATGAGCAGTTCTTC. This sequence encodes CASGLAGGFGDEQFF.

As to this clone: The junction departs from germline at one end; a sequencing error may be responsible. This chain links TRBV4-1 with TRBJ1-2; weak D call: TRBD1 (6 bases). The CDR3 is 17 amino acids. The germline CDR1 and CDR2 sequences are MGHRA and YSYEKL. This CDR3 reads CASSQVPDSELPYGYPF. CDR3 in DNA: TGCGCCAGCAGCCAAGTCCCGGACAGCGAGTTACCCTATGGCTACCCCTTC.

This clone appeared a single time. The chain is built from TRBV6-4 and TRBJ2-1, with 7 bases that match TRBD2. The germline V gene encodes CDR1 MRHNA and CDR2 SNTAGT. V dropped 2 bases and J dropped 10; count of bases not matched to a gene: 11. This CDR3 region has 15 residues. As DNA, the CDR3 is TGTGCCAGCAGTGACGGGACGGGGGGAAGGAACGAGCAGTTCTTC. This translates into CASSDGTGGRNEQFF.

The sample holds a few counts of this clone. CDR3 region: CASQTLAGGYTF. The DNA of the CDR3 is TGTGCCAGCCAGACCCTAGCTGGCGGCTACACCTTC. This rearrangement joins TRBV6-1 to TRBJ1-2; no clear D. The CDR3 contains 12 residues. Trimming took off 8 bases at V and 8 bases at J, with 15 bases between the two ends. Germline loops: CDR1 MNHNS, CDR2 SASEGT.

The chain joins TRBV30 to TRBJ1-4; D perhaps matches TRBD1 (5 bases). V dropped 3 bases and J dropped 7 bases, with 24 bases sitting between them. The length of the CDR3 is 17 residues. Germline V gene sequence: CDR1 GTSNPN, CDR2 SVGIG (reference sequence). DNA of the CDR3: TGTGCCTGGAGAGGTGGGGGGACTTCTTCTTCAGGTGAAAAACTGTTTTTT. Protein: CAWRGGGTSSSGEKLFF.